Listed here are 7 T cell receptor beta chains from one sample, sequenced in a study of identical twins. From the 5' RACE reads, TCRdb called clonotypes with MiXCR, one entry per CDR3 protein. This table holds 540,000 or so distinct CDR3 sequences, about 22% found once. These same records also appear under a second study, on yellow fever vaccine responses in identical twins.

Source material: CD4+ T cells sorted from blood. The receptors here all came from a woman in her late teens or twenties in good health.

This chain joins TRBV5-1 and TRBJ2-1, with a tentative D call TRBD1 (6 bases). Germline loops: CDR1 SGHRS, CDR2 YFSETQ. Trimming stripped 0 bases from V and 4 bases from J, with 14 bases between. The CDR3 contains 16 residues. CDR3 protein: CASSLGGTGLYNEQFF. The CDR3, as DNA: TGCGCCAGCAGCTTGGGCGGTACAGGGTTATACAATGAGCAGTTCTTC.

This clonotype has more than one count but fewer than ten. CDR3 nucleotides: TGTGCCAGCTCACCACGGTCCTCGGGAACAGGTGGCCTTTTGAAACTGTTTTTT. This codes for CASSPRSSGTGGLLKLFF. This chain connects TRBV18 to TRBJ1-4, with TRBD1 as a possible D gene (5 bases). Trimming left V 1 base short and J 11 bases short, with 26 bases between. The CDR3 runs 18 residues. Per germline, CDR1 KGHSH and CDR2 LQKENI.

V gene TRBV5-1 combines with J gene TRBJ2-4; D ambiguous. This CDR3 is built from 16 residues. V was trimmed by 0 bases and J by 1 base, leaving 11 bases between them. Germline V gene lookup returns CDR1 SGHRS and CDR2 YFSETQ. The CDR3 DNA reads TGCGCCAGCAGCTTGGTGGGAAGCCGTGCCAAAAACATTCAGTACTTC. It specifies CASSLVGSRAKNIQYF.

This clonotype was seen a handful of times. The chain is built from TRBV5-1 and TRBJ1-1, with D possibly matching TRBD1 (5 bases). The V gene lost 2 bases and the J gene lost 7 bases, with 18 bases spanning the gap. Germline loops: CDR1 SGHRS, CDR2 YFSETQ. The CDR3 runs to 15 residues. CDR3 region: CASSFAIGATFEAFF. DNA of the CDR3: TGCGCCAGCAGCTTTGCAATCGGGGCCACATTTGAAGCTTTCTTT.

In this sample, this clonotype turned up a few times. The chain couples TRBV29-1 to TRBJ2-3; D ambiguous. Trimming stripped 6 bases from V and 0 bases from J, with 10 bases between. The CDR3 runs to 13 residues. Germline V gene lookup returns CDR1 SQVTM and CDR2 ANQGSEA. CDR3 sequence (DNA): TGCAGCGTGGACGGATTTAGCACAGATACGCAGTATTTT. Translating gives CSVDGFSTDTQYF.

V usage is TRBV2 and J usage is TRBJ2-1, with 7 bases identical to TRBD2. With 2 bases clipped from V and 6 bases from J, the junction kept 7 bases outside the gene matches. The CDR3 runs 15 residues. From germline, CDR1 is SNHLY and CDR2 FYNNEI. This chain's CDR3 is CASSERREPGNEQFF. CDR3 nucleotide sequence: TGTGCCAGCAGTGAAAGGCGGGAGCCGGGCAATGAGCAGTTCTTC.

This CDR3 reads CSASSYTGGNQPQHF. The CDR3 DNA reads TGCAGTGCTAGTTCTTACACCGGGGGCAATCAGCCCCAGCATTTT. V gene TRBV20-1 combines with J gene TRBJ1-5; D uncertain. Germline CDR1 reads DFQATT; CDR2 reads SNEGSKA (reference sequence). The CDR3 consists of 15 residues. Between the trimmed V and J ends, which lost 3 bases and 2 bases, there was a span of 14 bases.